This TCR beta chain is drawn from a study of blood T cell repertoires in COVID-19. At the level of the study: The United States, Italy and Spain were the sources of the acute and convalescent COVID-19 samples. PBMCs, B-cell-depleted T cells, or T cells provided the cDNA or gDNA that made up the material.

Authors' data handling: Using reference gene primer amplification, nucleated cell counts were estimated. Repertoires were generated with immunoSEQ multiplex PCR, while TCRdb's copy carries only in-frame clones and drops some. V and J calls and clone size follow that table, whereas D and trimming were derived from the DNA. Of about 300,000 clones in the sample, 86% were seen once. This clone was seen a handful of times. The sequence was collected from a woman aged 45-65 years with acute or convalescent COVID-19. Sequencing used peripheral blood.

The CDR3 sequence: CASSLDHRREKLFF. The CDR3 bases are TGTGCCAGCAGCTTAGATCATAGGAGAGAAAAACTGTTTTTT. The V gene is TRBV11-2, the J gene TRBJ1-4; D remains unclear. Trimming stripped 0 bases from V and 8 bases from J, with 10 bases between. Per germline, CDR1 SGHAT and CDR2 FQNNGV. The CDR3 runs 14 residues.